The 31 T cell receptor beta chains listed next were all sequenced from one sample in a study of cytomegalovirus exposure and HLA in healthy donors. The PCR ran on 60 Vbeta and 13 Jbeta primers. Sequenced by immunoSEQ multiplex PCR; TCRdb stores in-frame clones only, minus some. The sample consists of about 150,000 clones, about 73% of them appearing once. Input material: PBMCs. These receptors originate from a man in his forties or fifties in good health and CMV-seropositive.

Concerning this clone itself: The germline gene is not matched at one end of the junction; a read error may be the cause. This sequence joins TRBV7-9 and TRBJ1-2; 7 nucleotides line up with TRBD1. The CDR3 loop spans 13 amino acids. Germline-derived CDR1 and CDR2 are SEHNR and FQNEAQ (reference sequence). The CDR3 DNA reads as TGTTCCAGCAGCACGGCAGGGGGCTATGGCTACACCTTC. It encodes CSSSTAGGYGYTF. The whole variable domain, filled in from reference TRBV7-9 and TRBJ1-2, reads DTGVSQNPRHKITKRGQNVTFRCDPISEHNRLYWYRQTLGQGPEFLTYFQNEAQLEKSRLLSDRFSAERPKGSFSTLEIQRTEQGDSAMYLCSSSTAGGYGYTFGSGTRLTVV.

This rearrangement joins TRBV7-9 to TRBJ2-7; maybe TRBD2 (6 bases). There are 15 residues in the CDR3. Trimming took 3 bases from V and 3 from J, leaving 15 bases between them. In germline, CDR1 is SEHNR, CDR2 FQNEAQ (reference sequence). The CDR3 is CASSFQGAGSYEQYF. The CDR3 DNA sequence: TGTGCCAGCAGCTTTCAGGGCGCGGGAAGCTACGAGCAGTACTTC.

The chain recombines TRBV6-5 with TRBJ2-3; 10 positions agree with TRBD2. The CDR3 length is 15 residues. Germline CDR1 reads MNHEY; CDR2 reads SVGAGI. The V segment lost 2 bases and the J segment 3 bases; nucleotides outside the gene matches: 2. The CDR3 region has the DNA TGTGCCAGCAGTTACCATAGCGGGAGGACAGATACGCAGTATTTT. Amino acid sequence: CASSYHSGRTDTQYF.

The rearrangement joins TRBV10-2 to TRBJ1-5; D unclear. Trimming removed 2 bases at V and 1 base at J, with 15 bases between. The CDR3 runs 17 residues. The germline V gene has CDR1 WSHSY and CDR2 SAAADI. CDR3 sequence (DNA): TGCGCCAGCAGTGAGGCTATTTGGGGAGCGAGCAATCAGCCCCAGCATTTT. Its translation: CASSEAIWGASNQPQHF.

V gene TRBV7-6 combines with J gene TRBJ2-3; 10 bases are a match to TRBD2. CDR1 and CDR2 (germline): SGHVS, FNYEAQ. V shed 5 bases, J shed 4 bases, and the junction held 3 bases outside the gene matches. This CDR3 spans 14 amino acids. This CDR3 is CASSRGTSADTQYF. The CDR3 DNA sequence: TGTGCCAGCAGCCGCGGGACTAGCGCAGATACGCAGTATTTT.

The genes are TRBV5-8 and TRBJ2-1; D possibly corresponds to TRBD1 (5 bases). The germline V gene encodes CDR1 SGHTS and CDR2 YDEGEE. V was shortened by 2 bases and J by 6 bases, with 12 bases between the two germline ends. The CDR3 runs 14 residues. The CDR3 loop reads CASSLVIGVNEQFF. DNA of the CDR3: TGTGCCAGCAGCTTAGTTATAGGGGTCAATGAGCAGTTCTTC.

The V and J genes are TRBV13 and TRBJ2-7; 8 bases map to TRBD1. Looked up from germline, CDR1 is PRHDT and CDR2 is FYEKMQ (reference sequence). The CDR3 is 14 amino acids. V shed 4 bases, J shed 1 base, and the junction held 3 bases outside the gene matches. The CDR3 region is CASSYGTGSYEQYF. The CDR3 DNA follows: TGTGCCAGCAGCTACGGGACAGGATCCTACGAGCAGTACTTC.

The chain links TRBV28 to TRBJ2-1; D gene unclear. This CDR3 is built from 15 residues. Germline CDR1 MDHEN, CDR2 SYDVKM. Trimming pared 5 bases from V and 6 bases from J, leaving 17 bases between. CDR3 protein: CASSAVDLFRNEQFF. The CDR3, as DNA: TGTGCCAGCAGTGCGGTAGACCTGTTTCGCAATGAGCAGTTCTTC.

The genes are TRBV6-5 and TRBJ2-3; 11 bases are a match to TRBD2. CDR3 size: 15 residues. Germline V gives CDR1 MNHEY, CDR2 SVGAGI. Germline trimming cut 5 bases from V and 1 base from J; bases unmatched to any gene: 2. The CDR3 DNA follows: TGTGCCAGCAGTCCACTAGCGGGAGGCACAGATACGCAGTATTTT. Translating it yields CASSPLAGGTDTQYF.

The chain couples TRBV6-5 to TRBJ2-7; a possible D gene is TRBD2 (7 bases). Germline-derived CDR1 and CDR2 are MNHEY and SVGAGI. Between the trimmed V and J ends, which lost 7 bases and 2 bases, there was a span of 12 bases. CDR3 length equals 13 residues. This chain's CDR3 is CASTRRGPYEQYF. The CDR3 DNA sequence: TGTGCCAGCACAAGGCGGGGGCCCTACGAGCAGTACTTC.

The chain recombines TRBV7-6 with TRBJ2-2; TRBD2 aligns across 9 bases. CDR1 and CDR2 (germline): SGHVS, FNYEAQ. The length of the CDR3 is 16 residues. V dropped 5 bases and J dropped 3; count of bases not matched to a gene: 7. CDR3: CASSPVVAGDTGELFF. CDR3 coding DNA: TGTGCCAGCAGCCCAGTGGTAGCGGGAGACACCGGGGAGCTGTTTTTT.

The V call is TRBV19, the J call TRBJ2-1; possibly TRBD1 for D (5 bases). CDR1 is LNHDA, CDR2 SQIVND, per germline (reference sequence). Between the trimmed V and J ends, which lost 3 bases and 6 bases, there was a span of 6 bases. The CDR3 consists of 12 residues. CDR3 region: CASSIGANEQFF. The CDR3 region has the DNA TGTGCCAGTAGTATTGGGGCCAATGAGCAGTTCTTC.

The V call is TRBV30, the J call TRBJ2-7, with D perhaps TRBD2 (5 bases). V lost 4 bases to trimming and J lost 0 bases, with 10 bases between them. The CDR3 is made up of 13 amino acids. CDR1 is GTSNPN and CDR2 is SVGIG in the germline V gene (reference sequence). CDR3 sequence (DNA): TGTGCCTGGACAGGAGGTAACTCCTACGAGCAGTACTTC. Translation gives CAWTGGNSYEQYF. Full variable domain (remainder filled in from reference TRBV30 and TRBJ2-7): SQTIHQWPATLVQPVGSPLSLECTVEGTSNPNLYWYRQAAGRGLQLLFYSVGIGQISSEVPQNLSASRPQDRQFILSSKKLLLSDSGFYLCAWTGGNSYEQYFGPGTRLTVT.

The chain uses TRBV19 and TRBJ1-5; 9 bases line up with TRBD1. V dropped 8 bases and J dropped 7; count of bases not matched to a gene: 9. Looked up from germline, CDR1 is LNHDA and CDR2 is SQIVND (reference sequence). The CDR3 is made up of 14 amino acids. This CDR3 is CASGGGQGAQPQHF. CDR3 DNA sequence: TGTGCCAGTGGGGGGGGACAGGGAGCACAGCCCCAGCATTTT.

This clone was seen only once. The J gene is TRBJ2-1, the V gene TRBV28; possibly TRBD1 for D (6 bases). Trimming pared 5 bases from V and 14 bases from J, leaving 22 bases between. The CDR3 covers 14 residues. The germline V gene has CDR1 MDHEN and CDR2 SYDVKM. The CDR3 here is CASSPGTSGYAEFF. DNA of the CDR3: TGTGCCAGCAGTCCCGGGACATCGGGATACGCAGAGTTCTTC.

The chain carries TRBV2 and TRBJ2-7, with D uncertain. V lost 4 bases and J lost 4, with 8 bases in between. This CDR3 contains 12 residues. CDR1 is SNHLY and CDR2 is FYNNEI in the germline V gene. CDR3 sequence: CASSGFGYEQYF. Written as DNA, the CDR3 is TGTGCCAGCAGTGGTTTCGGGTACGAGCAGTACTTC.

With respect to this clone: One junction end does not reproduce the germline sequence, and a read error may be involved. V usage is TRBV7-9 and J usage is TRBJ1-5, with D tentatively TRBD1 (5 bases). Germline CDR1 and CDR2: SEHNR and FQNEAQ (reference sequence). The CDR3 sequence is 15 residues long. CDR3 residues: CSSSLVGGSNQPQHF. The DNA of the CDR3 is TGTTCCAGCAGCTTAGTGGGGGGGAGCAATCAGCCCCAGCATTTT.

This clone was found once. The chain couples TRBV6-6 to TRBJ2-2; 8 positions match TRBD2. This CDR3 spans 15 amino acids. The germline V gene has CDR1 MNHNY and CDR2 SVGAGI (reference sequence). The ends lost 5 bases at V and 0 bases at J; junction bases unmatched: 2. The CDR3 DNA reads TGTGCCAGCAGTATTAGCGGGGCGAACACCGGGGAGCTGTTTTTT. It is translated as CASSISGANTGELFF.

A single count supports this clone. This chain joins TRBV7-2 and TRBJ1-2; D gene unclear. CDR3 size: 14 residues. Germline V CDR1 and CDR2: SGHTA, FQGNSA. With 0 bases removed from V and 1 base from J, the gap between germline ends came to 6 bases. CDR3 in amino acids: CASSLAHINYGYTF. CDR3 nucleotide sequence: TGTGCCAGCAGCTTAGCACACATTAACTATGGCTACACCTTC.

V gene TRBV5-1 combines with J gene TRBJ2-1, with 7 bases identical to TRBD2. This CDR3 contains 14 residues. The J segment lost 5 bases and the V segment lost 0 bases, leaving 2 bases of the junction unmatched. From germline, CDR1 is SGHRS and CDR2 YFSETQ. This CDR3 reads CASSLGAGNNEQFF. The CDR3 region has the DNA TGCGCCAGCAGCTTGGGAGCGGGAAACAATGAGCAGTTCTTC.

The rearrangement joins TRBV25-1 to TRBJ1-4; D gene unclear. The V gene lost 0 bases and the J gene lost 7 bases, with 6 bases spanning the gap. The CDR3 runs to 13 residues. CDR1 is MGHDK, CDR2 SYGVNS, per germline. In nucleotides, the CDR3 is TGTGCCAGCAGTGAATATAAGAGTGAAAAACTGTTTTTT. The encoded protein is CASSEYKSEKLFF.

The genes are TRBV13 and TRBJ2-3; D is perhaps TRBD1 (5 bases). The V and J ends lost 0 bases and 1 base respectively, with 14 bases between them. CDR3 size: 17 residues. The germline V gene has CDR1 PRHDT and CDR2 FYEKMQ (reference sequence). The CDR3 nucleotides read TGTGCCAGCAGCTTAGGGGGCTGGGGCCGGGGCACAGATACGCAGTATTTT. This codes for CASSLGGWGRGTDTQYF.

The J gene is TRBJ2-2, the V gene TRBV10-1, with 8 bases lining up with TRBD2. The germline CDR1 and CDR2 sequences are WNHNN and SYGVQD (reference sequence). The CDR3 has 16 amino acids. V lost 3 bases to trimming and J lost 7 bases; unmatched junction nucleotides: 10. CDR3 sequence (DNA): TGCGCCAGCAGTGATGGGGGACTAGGACGAGTCGGGGAGCTGTTTTTT. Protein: CASSDGGLGRVGELFF.

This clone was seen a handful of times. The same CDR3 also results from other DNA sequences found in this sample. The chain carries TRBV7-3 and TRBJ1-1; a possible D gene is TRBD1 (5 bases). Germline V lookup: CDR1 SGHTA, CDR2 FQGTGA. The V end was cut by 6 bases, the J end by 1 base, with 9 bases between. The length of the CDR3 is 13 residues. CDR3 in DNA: TGTGCCAGCAGTATTCAGGGGAACACTGAAGCTTTCTTT. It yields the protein CASSIQGNTEAFF.

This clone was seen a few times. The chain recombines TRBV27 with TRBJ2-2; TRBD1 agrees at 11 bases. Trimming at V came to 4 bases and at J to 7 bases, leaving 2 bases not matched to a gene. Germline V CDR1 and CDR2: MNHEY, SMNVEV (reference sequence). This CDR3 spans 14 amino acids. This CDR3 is CASSSGQGDGELFF. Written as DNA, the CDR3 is TGTGCCAGCAGTTCGGGACAGGGGGACGGGGAGCTGTTTTTT.

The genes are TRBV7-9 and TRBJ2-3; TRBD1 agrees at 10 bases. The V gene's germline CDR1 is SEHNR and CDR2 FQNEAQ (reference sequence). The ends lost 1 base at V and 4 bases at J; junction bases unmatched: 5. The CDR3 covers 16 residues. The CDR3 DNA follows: TGTGCCAGCAGCTTAGGAGCCGGGACAGGGGCAGATACGCAGTATTTT. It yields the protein CASSLGAGTGADTQYF.

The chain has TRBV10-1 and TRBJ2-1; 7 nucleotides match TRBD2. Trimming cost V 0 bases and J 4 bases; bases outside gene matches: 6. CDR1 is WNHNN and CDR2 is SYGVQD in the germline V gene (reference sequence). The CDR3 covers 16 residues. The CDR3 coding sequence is TGCGCCAGCAGTGAGTCTTTGGGGGGGATTTACAATGAGCAGTTCTTC. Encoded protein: CASSESLGGIYNEQFF.

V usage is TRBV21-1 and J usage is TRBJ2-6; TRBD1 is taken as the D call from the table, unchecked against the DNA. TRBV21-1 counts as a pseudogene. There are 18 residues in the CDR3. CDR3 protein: CASSKWILQGSGANVLTF. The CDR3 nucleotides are TGTGCCAGCAGCAAATGGATCCTACAGGGCTCCGGGGCCAACGTCCTGACTTTC.

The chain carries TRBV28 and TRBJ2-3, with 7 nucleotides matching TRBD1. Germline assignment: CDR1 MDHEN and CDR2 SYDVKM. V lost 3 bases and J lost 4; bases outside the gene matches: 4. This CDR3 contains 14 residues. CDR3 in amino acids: CASSFRGFADTQYF. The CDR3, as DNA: TGTGCCAGCAGTTTCAGGGGGTTCGCAGATACGCAGTATTTT. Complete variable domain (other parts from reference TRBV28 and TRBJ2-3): DVKVTQSSRYLVKRTGEKVFLECVQDMDHENMFWYRQDPGLGLRLIYFSYDVKMKEKGDIPEGYSVSREKKERFSLILESASTNQTSMYLCASSFRGFADTQYFGPGTRLTVL.

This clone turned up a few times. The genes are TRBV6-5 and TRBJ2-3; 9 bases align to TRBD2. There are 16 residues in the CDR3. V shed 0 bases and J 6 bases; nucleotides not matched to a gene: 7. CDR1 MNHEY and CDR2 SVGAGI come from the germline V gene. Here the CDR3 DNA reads TGTGCCAGCAGTTACTCGACCAGCGGGGGGTGGGATACGCAGTATTTT. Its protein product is CASSYSTSGGWDTQYF.

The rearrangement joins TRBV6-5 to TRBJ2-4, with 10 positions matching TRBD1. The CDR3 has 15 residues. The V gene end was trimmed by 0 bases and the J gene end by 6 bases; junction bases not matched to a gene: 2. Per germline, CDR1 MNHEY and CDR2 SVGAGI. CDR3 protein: CASSYSGQGRNIQYF. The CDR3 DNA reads TGTGCCAGCAGTTACTCGGGACAGGGGAGAAACATTCAGTACTTC.